Following are 18 T cell receptor beta chains from one sample sequenced in a study of T cell changes during pregnancy in multiple sclerosis. Clones were read by immunoSEQ multiplex PCR, and TCRdb kept only the in-frame ones, dropping some. The sample lists fewer than 55,000 clones; approximately 92% were seen once. Sample: peripheral blood. Receptor source: a female donor with multiple sclerosis, enrolled in a pregnancy study.

V usage is TRBV7-9 and J usage is TRBJ1-1; D gene uncertain. The germline CDR1 and CDR2 sequences are SEHNR and FQNEAQ (reference sequence). The CDR3 spans 16 residues. The V gene lost 5 bases and the J gene lost 0 bases, with 16 bases spanning the gap. The CDR3 here is CASSPAVETMNTEAFF. As DNA, the CDR3 is TGTGCCAGCAGCCCGGCGGTGGAAACCATGAACACTGAAGCTTTCTTT.

This chain connects TRBV9 to TRBJ2-1; TRBD2 aligns across 7 bases. This CDR3 is built from 16 residues. In germline, CDR1 is SGDLS, CDR2 YYNGEE. V was clipped by 4 bases and J by 4 bases; unmatched bases: 11. CDR3 sequence (DNA): TGTGCCAGCAGCCGTTTAGGGAGGGGAATGTACAATGAGCAGTTCTTC. As protein: CASSRLGRGMYNEQFF.

The chain joins TRBV29-1 to TRBJ2-1; the match to TRBD1 covers 8 bases. Germline V gene sequence: CDR1 SQVTM, CDR2 ANQGSEA. The V and J ends lost 7 bases and 4 bases, in that order; junction bases with no gene match: 12. The CDR3 has 15 residues. This chain's CDR3 is CSDESGTGIYNEQFF. The DNA of the CDR3 is TGCAGCGACGAGTCCGGGACAGGTATTTACAATGAGCAGTTCTTC.

The V and J genes are TRBV28 and TRBJ2-3; 9 bases agree with TRBD2. In germline, CDR1 is MDHEN, CDR2 SYDVKM. The CDR3 sequence is 17 residues long. V dropped 4 bases and J dropped 1; count of bases not matched to a gene: 9. CDR3 protein: CASSSRLAGVGTDTQYF. Written as DNA, the CDR3 is TGTGCCAGCAGTTCTCGCTTAGCGGGAGTTGGCACAGATACGCAGTATTTT.

This chain links TRBV28 with TRBJ1-1, with D possibly matching TRBD1 (5 bases). V dropped 5 bases and J dropped 2 bases, with 12 bases sitting between them. The germline gives CDR1 MDHEN, CDR2 SYDVKM. CDR3 size: 14 residues. The CDR3 nucleotides are TGTGCCAGCAGTCTCTTTAGGGGAAACACTGAAGCTTTCTTT. As protein: CASSLFRGNTEAFF.

This chain connects TRBV11-1 to TRBJ2-3; tentatively, D is TRBD2 (6 bases). Germline V gives CDR1 SGHAT, CDR2 FQDESV (reference sequence). CDR3 length: 13 residues. Trimming pared 1 base from V and 8 bases from J, leaving 10 bases between. Written as DNA, the CDR3 is TGTGCCAGCAGCTTAGGTAGGGGAGGTACGCAGTATTTT. It encodes CASSLGRGGTQYF.

V and J are TRBV19 and TRBJ2-2, with TRBD1 matching over 12 bases. Germline lookup yields CDR1 LNHDA and CDR2 SQIVND (reference sequence). The CDR3 spans 15 residues. After removal of 7 bases from V and 6 bases from J, the junction contained 6 bases not matched to a gene. The CDR3, as DNA: TGTGCCAGTACCGAGGGACAGGGGGCAGCCGGGGAGCTGTTTTTT. This gives the protein CASTEGQGAAGELFF.

The chain links TRBV2 to TRBJ2-2; 9 bases match TRBD2. The V segment lost 8 bases and the J segment 4 bases; nucleotides outside the gene matches: 5. Germline V gene sequence: CDR1 SNHLY, CDR2 FYNNEI. This CDR3 is built from 14 residues. The CDR3 loop is CASRGTSSTGELFF. The CDR3 DNA follows: TGTGCCAGCCGAGGGACTAGCAGCACCGGGGAGCTGTTTTTT.

CDR3 sequence reads: CASSLSSGSFYNEQFF. CDR3 DNA sequence: TGCGCCAGCAGCTTGTCCAGCGGGAGTTTCTACAATGAGCAGTTCTTC. The rearrangement joins TRBV5-1 to TRBJ2-1; 8 bases match TRBD2. The V and J ends lost 1 base and 3 bases, in that order; junction bases with no gene match: 6. CDR1 and CDR2 (germline): SGHRS, YFSETQ. The CDR3 is 16 residues long.

A single count supports this clone. This chain uses TRBV4-1 with TRBJ1-1, with D perhaps matching TRBD1 (5 bases). Germline V gives CDR1 MGHRA, CDR2 YSYEKL. V dropped 4 bases and J dropped 1 base, with 13 bases sitting between them. This CDR3 contains 15 residues. The CDR3 region is CASSPGPGPNTEAFF. Here the CDR3 DNA reads TGCGCCAGCAGCCCCGGGCCGGGACCGAACACTGAAGCTTTCTTT.

The rearrangement links TRBV7-3 to TRBJ2-3; no clear D. CDR1 and CDR2 from the germline V gene are SGHTA and FQGTGA. V was clipped by 3 bases and J by 4 bases, with 8 bases between them. This CDR3 has 13 amino acids. The CDR3 nucleotides are TGTGCCAGCAGCTTTAAAGGATCAGATACGCAGTATTTT. Its translation is CASSFKGSDTQYF.

V and J are TRBV21-1 and TRBJ1-1. TRBV21-1 is a recognized pseudogene. This CDR3 has 13 amino acids. CDR3 sequence (DNA): TGTGCCAGCCCGAACCTTGAACGGGCTGAAGCTTTCTTT. Translated: CASPNLERAEAFF.

The chain links TRBV25-1 to TRBJ2-7; D gene ambiguous. V lost 4 bases and J lost 2, with 6 bases in between. The V gene's germline CDR1 is MGHDK and CDR2 SYGVNS. The CDR3 sequence is 12 residues long. CDR3 sequence (DNA): TGTGCCAGCAGTGGTTCTCCCTACGAGCAGTACTTC. As protein: CASSGSPYEQYF.

The rearrangement uses TRBV6-5 and TRBJ2-2, with TRBD2 identical over 7 bases. The CDR3 loop spans 16 amino acids. V shed 0 bases, J shed 1 base, and the junction held 2 bases outside the gene matches. Germline CDR1 and CDR2: MNHEY and SVGAGI. The DNA of the CDR3 is TGTGCCAGCAGTTACTCGGCTAGCGGGAACACCGGGGAGCTGTTTTTT. Amino acids: CASSYSASGNTGELFF.

This clone has just a few counts. The CDR3 bases are TGTGCCAGCCACCCTGACAGGGGGGCTGGCTACACCTTC. Encoded protein: CASHPDRGAGYTF. The chain couples TRBV2 to TRBJ1-2, with 9 bases that match TRBD1. J was trimmed by 7 bases and V by 8 bases; bases with no gene match: 8. Germline V lookup: CDR1 SNHLY, CDR2 FYNNEI. The CDR3 runs 13 residues.

The chain is built from TRBV5-1 and TRBJ2-3; TRBD2 matches at 8 bases. In germline, CDR1 is SGHRS, CDR2 YFSETQ. V trimming: 2 bases; J trimming: 0 bases; junction bases outside the gene matches: 2. CDR3 length: 15 amino acids. CDR3 bases: TGCGCCAGCAGCTTTAGCGGGACGAGCACAGATACGCAGTATTTT. This translates into CASSFSGTSTDTQYF.

The V and J genes are TRBV10-2 and TRBJ2-2; D call uncertain. The CDR3 contains 16 residues. Germline V CDR1 and CDR2: WSHSY, SAAADI. Trimming cost V 3 bases and J 2 bases, with 13 bases left between them. The CDR3 is CASSDLVGSNTGELFF. The CDR3 DNA is TGCGCCAGCAGTGATCTTGTGGGTTCCAACACCGGGGAGCTGTTTTTT.

The chain links TRBV7-6 to TRBJ2-1; D not certain. The V gene lost 2 bases and the J gene lost 10 bases, with 12 bases spanning the gap. The CDR3 contains 13 residues. CDR1 SGHVS and CDR2 FNYEAQ come from the germline V gene. CDR3 residues: CASSLHGRDEQFF. The CDR3 bases are TGTGCCAGCAGCTTACACGGTAGAGACGAGCAGTTCTTC. Supplemented by reference TRBV7-6 and TRBJ2-1, the full variable domain reads GAGVSQSPRYKVTKRGQDVALRCDPISGHVSLYWYRQALGQGPEFLTYFNYEAQQDKSGLPNDRFSAERPEGSISTLTIQRTEQRDSAMYRCASSLHGRDEQFFGPGTRLTVL.